A single sample is the source of the 2 T cell receptor beta chains below, sequenced in a study of shared clonotypes between healthy human individuals. Assay: immunoSEQ multiplex PCR; the TCRdb copy retains only in-frame clones and omits some. The sample shows about 2 million clones, about 95% of them seen only once. Naive CD8 cells lacked CD45RO, underwent positive selection for CCR7 and left out terminally differentiated effector memory CD45RA+ cells. Sequenced material: naive CD8+ T cells sorted from blood. Every receptor here comes from a man between 18 and 35 years old in good health.

The CDR3, as DNA: TGTGCCAGCAGAAGGACAGGGGCGGACTATGGCTACACCTTC. This encodes CASRRTGADYGYTF. The rearrangement joins TRBV14 to TRBJ1-2; 9 bases agree with TRBD1. V shed 6 bases and J 3 bases; nucleotides not matched to a gene: 5. Germline V CDR1 and CDR2: SGHDN, FVKESK. This CDR3 is built from 14 residues.

This chain joins TRBV5-1 and TRBJ1-2; tentative D call: TRBD1 (5 bases). Germline values: CDR1 SGHRS, CDR2 YFSETQ. The CDR3 covers 15 residues. Trimming stripped 4 bases from V and 6 bases from J, with 19 bases between. CDR3: CASSNEEQAWDGYTF. CDR3 in DNA: TGCGCCAGCAGCAATGAGGAACAGGCCTGGGATGGCTACACCTTC.